The rows below give T cell receptor beta chains drawn from one sample of a study of T cell responses to AZD1222 COVID-19 vaccine. Some clones are missing from TCRdb's copy, which holds only in-frame ones; the method was immunoSEQ multiplex PCR. The sample lists 100,000 to 150,000 clones; about 90% were seen once. Sample: peripheral blood, taken 28 days after the second AZD1222 dose. The receptors were sampled from an adult who received the AZD1222 COVID-19 vaccine. Each CDR3 is given with its conserved first and last residue. D genes are given only for firm matches. Clone size is stated in some rows and not others, as once, few, many or a class when expanded.

J gene: TRBJ1-4; D gene: -; V gene: TRBV14; clone size: -; CDR3 DNA: TGTGCCAGCAGCCAAGTCGGGGGCGCTGAAAAACTGTTTTTT; CDR3 protein: CASSQVGGAEKLFF
J gene: TRBJ1-1; D gene: TRBD1; V gene: TRBV6-5; clone size: -; CDR3 DNA: TGTGCCAGCACCGGGACAGGTGGGTTCACTGAAGCTTTCTTT; CDR3 protein: CASTGTGGFTEAFF
J gene: TRBJ1-3; D gene: TRBD1; V gene: TRBV9; clone size: -; CDR3 DNA: TGTGCCAGCAGCGTAGCTCTGAGGACAGGGGTCAACACCATATATTTT; CDR3 protein: CASSVALRTGVNTIYF
J gene: TRBJ1-5; D gene: -; V gene: TRBV18; clone size: -; CDR3 DNA: TGTGCCAGCTCACCACGCCCAGGCCCCAATCAGCCCCAGCATTTT; CDR3 protein: CASSPRPGPNQPQHF
J gene: TRBJ2-3; D gene: -; V gene: TRBV9; clone size: -; CDR3 DNA: TGTGCCAGCAGCCCGGTCCCCCATCAAGATACGCAGTATTTT; CDR3 protein: CASSPVPHQDTQYF
J gene: TRBJ1-3; D gene: TRBD1; V gene: TRBV7-9; clone size: -; CDR3 DNA: TGTGCCAGCAGCTCTACTTGGGACAGGCGATTCTCTGGAAACACCATATATTTT; CDR3 protein: CASSSTWDRRFSGNTIYF
J gene: TRBJ1-4; D gene: TRBD1; V gene: TRBV7-9; clone size: -; CDR3 DNA: TGTGCCAGCAGCTTCGCCAGACGGCCAGGGGGGAAACTGTTTTTT; CDR3 protein: CASSFARRPGGKLFF
J gene: TRBJ1-1; D gene: TRBD1; V gene: TRBV30; clone size: once; CDR3 DNA: TGTGCCTGCCATTCACAGGGGGCCTTTGAAGCTTTCTTT; CDR3 protein: CACHSQGAFEAFF
J gene: TRBJ2-5; D gene: TRBD2; V gene: TRBV28; clone size: -; CDR3 DNA: TGTGCCAGCCTCGCCGCTAGCGGGATGGGGGAGACCCAGTACTTC; CDR3 protein: CASLAASGMGETQYF
J gene: TRBJ2-5; D gene: TRBD2; V gene: TRBV25-1; clone size: -; CDR3 DNA: TGTGCCAGCAGTATCCGACTAGCGGGAGGAGAGACCCAGTACTTC; CDR3 protein: CASSIRLAGGETQYF
J gene: TRBJ1-3; D gene: -; V gene: TRBV30; clone size: -; CDR3 DNA: TGTGCCTGGAGTCCGAGTACCGCTGGAAACACCATATATTTT; CDR3 protein: CAWSPSTAGNTIYF
J gene: TRBJ2-3; D gene: -; V gene: TRBV19; clone size: -; CDR3 DNA: TGTGCCAGTAGGGACCTCACAGATACGCAGTATTTT; CDR3 protein: CASRDLTDTQYF